This T cell receptor (beta chain) came from a study of blood T cells in healthy people across ages. Study-level points and caveats: Significant beta diversity loss was already apparent by age around 40, declining roughly linearly.

This clonotype was observed a few times. Its antigen is undetermined. PBMCs were isolated at a quantity of at least 6 million per sample. Combining a sample-barcoded 5' primer with a J-beta primer mix, a second PCR ran for roughly 6 to 12 cycles. Every cDNA molecule bore a tag from a template-switch adaptor containing 12 random nucleotides. TCRdb fed the 5' RACE reads into MiXCR, producing one record per CDR3 protein. The sample holds about 1.1 million distinct CDR3 sequences, 35% to 40% seen once. With 5 bases removed from V and 2 bases from J, the gap between germline ends came to 16 bases. The CDR3 is made up of 16 amino acids. The germline CDR1 and CDR2 sequences are SGHTA and FQGNSA.

The sequence was collected from a man aged 18 to 29 in good health. V and J are TRBV7-2 and TRBJ2-1; perhaps TRBD1 as D (5 bases). What was sequenced was blood. CDR3 nucleotide sequence: TGTGCCAGCAGCCAGGGCCGGTCAAAGGCCTACAATGAGCAGTTCTTC. Translation gives CASSQGRSKAYNEQFF.